Presented here are 15 T cell receptor beta chains from one specimen sequenced in a study of OX40 agonist ivuxolimab in advanced cancers. Data came from immunoSEQ multiplex PCR; TCRdb stores just in-frame clones and leaves some out. The table lists about 98,000 clones, 90% to 95% of them singletons, with 0.26% in the top ten. Specimen: CD4+ or CD8+ T cells sorted from blood, collected in a trial of the OX40 agonist ivuxolimab. These receptors originate from an adult with an advanced solid tumor such as melanoma, head and neck, liver or kidney cancer.

CDR3 sequence (DNA): TGTGCCTGGAGTCACGGACAGGTGGGGCAGCCCCAGCATTTT. It codes for CAWSHGQVGQPQHF. This chain joins TRBV30 and TRBJ1-5; 7 positions agree with TRBD1. CDR3 size: 14 residues. With V trimmed by 2 bases and J by 7 bases, 8 bases remained unmatched. CDR1 is GTSNPN, CDR2 SVGIG, per germline (reference sequence).

The chain employs TRBV30 and TRBJ1-5, with 7 bases that match TRBD1. Germline-derived CDR1 and CDR2 are GTSNPN and SVGIG (reference sequence). This CDR3 has 17 residues. The V gene end was trimmed by 2 bases and the J gene end by 2 bases; junction bases not matched to a gene: 12. CDR3 nucleotides: TGTGCCTGGAGTCAAGACAGGGTAATGGGCGGCAATCAGCCCCAGCATTTT. The encoded protein is CAWSQDRVMGGNQPQHF.

The chain is built from TRBV7-2 and TRBJ1-1, with D hard to call. The CDR3 spans 13 residues. V lost 5 bases, J lost 4 bases, and 11 bases lay in between. Germline values: CDR1 SGHTA, CDR2 FQGNSA. The CDR3 region is CASSPVGVTEAFF. The CDR3 nucleotides read TGTGCCAGCAGCCCTGTGGGTGTCACTGAAGCTTTCTTT. The complete variable domain, with remaining parts taken from reference TRBV7-2 and TRBJ1-1, reads GAGVSQSPSNKVTEKGKDVELRCDPISGHTALYWYRQSLGQGLEFLIYFQGNSAPDKSGLPSDRFSAERTGGSVSTLTIQRTQQEDSAVYLCASSPVGVTEAFFGQGTRLTVV.

The genes are TRBV6-6 and TRBJ2-4; TRBD1 matches at 9 bases. V shed 5 bases, J shed 0 bases, and the junction held 5 bases outside the gene matches. The germline V gene has CDR1 MNHNY and CDR2 SVGAGI (reference sequence). The CDR3 runs 16 residues. This chain's CDR3 is CASSLGQGLAKNIQYF. The CDR3 DNA reads TGTGCCAGCAGTCTAGGACAGGGGCTAGCCAAAAACATTCAGTACTTC.

The chain has TRBV30 and TRBJ1-1, with D maybe TRBD1 (6 bases). V shed 5 bases and J shed 4 bases, with 20 bases lying between them. CDR3 length: 15 amino acids. The germline CDR1 and CDR2 sequences are GTSNPN and SVGIG (reference sequence). In DNA, the CDR3 is TGTGCCTGGTTCCCCAGGGGCCAGGGACTCACTGAAGCTTTCTTT. Encoded protein: CAWFPRGQGLTEAFF.

The V gene is TRBV2, the J gene TRBJ2-1; a possible D gene is TRBD2 (6 bases). The CDR3 extends over 14 amino acids. Germline V lookup: CDR1 SNHLY, CDR2 FYNNEI. Between the trimmed V and J ends, which lost 6 bases and 2 bases, there was a span of 11 bases. CDR3 region: CASRERVTYNEQFF. CDR3 DNA sequence: TGTGCCAGCAGGGAGCGGGTGACCTACAATGAGCAGTTCTTC.

This chain connects TRBV15 to TRBJ1-2, with D uncertain. The CDR3 is 13 amino acids. V was pared by 0 bases and J by 7 bases, with 9 bases between. The germline V gene has CDR1 LNHNV and CDR2 YYDKDF (reference sequence). The CDR3 region has the DNA TGTGCCACCAGCAGAGATCCGGGTTTTGGCTACACCTTC. It encodes CATSRDPGFGYTF. The full variable domain, completed using reference TRBV15 and TRBJ1-2, is DAMVIQNPRYQVTQFGKPVTLSCSQTLNHNVMYWYQQKSSQAPKLLFHYYDKDFNNEADTPDNFQSRRPNTSFCFLDIRSPGLGDTAMYLCATSRDPGFGYTFGSGTRLTVV.

The V gene is TRBV6-5, the J gene TRBJ2-5; 8 bases map to TRBD2. The germline V gene encodes CDR1 MNHEY and CDR2 SVGAGI. The junction had 1 base not matched to a gene; V was cut back by 0 bases and J by 4 bases. The CDR3 totals 14 residues. The DNA for the CDR3 is TGTGCCAGCAGTTACTCGGCGGGAGGAGAGACCCAGTACTTC. It yields the protein CASSYSAGGETQYF.

The V and J genes are TRBV19 and TRBJ1-4; 8 bases are shared with TRBD1. Germline V gene lookup returns CDR1 LNHDA and CDR2 SQIVND (reference sequence). This CDR3 comprises 14 residues. V shed 9 bases and J 8 bases; nucleotides not matched to a gene: 11. The CDR3 sequence is CASHYRDRPEKLFF. The CDR3 DNA sequence: TGTGCCAGCCACTACCGGGACAGGCCGGAAAAACTGTTTTTT.

V gene TRBV27 combines with J gene TRBJ2-1; 10 nucleotides align to TRBD2. Germline assignment: CDR1 MNHEY and CDR2 SMNVEV (reference sequence). V trimming: 3 bases; J trimming: 4 bases; junction bases outside the gene matches: 3. The CDR3 runs 15 residues. CDR3 nucleotides: TGTGCCAGCAGTTTCGGGACTAGCGTATACAATGAGCAGTTCTTC. Translated: CASSFGTSVYNEQFF.

The V and J genes are TRBV28 and TRBJ1-6; 7 nucleotides align to TRBD1. V gave up 8 bases and J gave up 2 bases; unmatched junction bases: 6. Germline V gene sequence: CDR1 MDHEN, CDR2 SYDVKM. The length of the CDR3 is 15 residues. The CDR3 region has the DNA TGTGCCAGCGGGTTGGGGACAGCCTATAATTCACCCCTCCACTTT. The encoded protein is CASGLGTAYNSPLHF. Together with reference TRBV28 and TRBJ1-6, the CDR3 gives the full variable domain: DVKVTQSSRYLVKRTGEKVFLECVQDMDHENMFWYRQDPGLGLRLIYFSYDVKMKEKGDIPEGYSVSREKKERFSLILESASTNQTSMYLCASGLGTAYNSPLHFGNGTRLTVT.

V usage is TRBV7-6 and J usage is TRBJ2-3; 9 bases fit TRBD2. The CDR3 is 16 amino acids. The J segment lost 0 bases and the V segment lost 2 bases, leaving 3 bases of the junction unmatched. Looked up from germline, CDR1 is SGHVS and CDR2 is FNYEAQ. The CDR3 reads CASSLIAGASTDTQYF. The CDR3 region has the DNA TGTGCCAGCAGCTTAATAGCGGGGGCCAGCACAGATACGCAGTATTTT.

The chain joins TRBV30 to TRBJ2-5; D is possibly TRBD1 (6 bases). Per germline, CDR1 GTSNPN and CDR2 SVGIG (reference sequence). The CDR3 contains 12 residues. V gave up 4 bases and J gave up 7 bases, with 13 bases separating them. CDR3 coding DNA: TGTGCCTGGATATTGGGGGCCGGGACCCAGTACTTC. It specifies CAWILGAGTQYF.

This chain links TRBV30 with TRBJ1-5; D might be TRBD1 (5 bases). Trimming took off 5 bases at V and 4 bases at J, with 6 bases between the two ends. CDR3 length: 11 amino acids. CDR1 and CDR2 (germline): GTSNPN, SVGIG (reference sequence). The CDR3 is CAWGGNQPQHF. The DNA for the CDR3 is TGTGCCTGGGGGGGTAATCAGCCCCAGCATTTT.

This rearrangement joins TRBV29-1 to TRBJ2-1; 7 bases align to TRBD2. CDR1 is SQVTM, CDR2 ANQGSEA, per germline. This CDR3 has 16 amino acids. The junction had 17 bases not matched to a gene; V was cut back by 3 bases and J by 9 bases. The CDR3 is CSVDSAGRVGLTEQFF. The CDR3 region has the DNA TGCAGCGTTGATTCCGCGGGGAGGGTCGGATTGACTGAGCAGTTCTTC.